The clone carrying this T cell receptor (beta chain) was counted a few times. Its cognate antigen is unknown. Extracted RNA was reverse transcribed into cDNA, the sequencing template. The table came from immunoSEQ multiplex PCR; TCRdb's copy has only in-frame clones and leaves some out. This sample has 200,000 or so clones, with roughly 64% found just once. Treatment denoted: oral pan-JAK inhibitor, 5-10 mg twice daily. The V gene lost 0 bases and the J gene lost 4 bases, with 10 bases spanning the gap. Per the germline V gene, CDR1 is SGHRS and CDR2 is YFSETQ. The CDR3 has 15 amino acids. The sample is drawn from a study of CD8+ T cells in alopecia areata. At the level of the study: Among treated patients, oral tofacitinib was administered at 5 to 10 mg twice daily.

Study results and limitations: Whether baseline CD8+ expansion is linked to response remains uncertain, given a single nonresponder. Mice showed clearer TCR sharing than patients did, a gap that was possibly HLA-related.

This chain uses TRBV5-1 with TRBJ2-2; D perhaps matches TRBD2 (5 bases). The sample consisted of CD4+ T cells sorted from blood, taken at week 24, from a patient treated with tofacitinib. This sequence was found in a human donor with alopecia areata. CDR3 nucleotide sequence: TGCGCCAGCAGCTTGGAGCGGCCCCCCACCGGGGAGCTGTTTTTT. The encoded protein is CASSLERPPTGELFF.